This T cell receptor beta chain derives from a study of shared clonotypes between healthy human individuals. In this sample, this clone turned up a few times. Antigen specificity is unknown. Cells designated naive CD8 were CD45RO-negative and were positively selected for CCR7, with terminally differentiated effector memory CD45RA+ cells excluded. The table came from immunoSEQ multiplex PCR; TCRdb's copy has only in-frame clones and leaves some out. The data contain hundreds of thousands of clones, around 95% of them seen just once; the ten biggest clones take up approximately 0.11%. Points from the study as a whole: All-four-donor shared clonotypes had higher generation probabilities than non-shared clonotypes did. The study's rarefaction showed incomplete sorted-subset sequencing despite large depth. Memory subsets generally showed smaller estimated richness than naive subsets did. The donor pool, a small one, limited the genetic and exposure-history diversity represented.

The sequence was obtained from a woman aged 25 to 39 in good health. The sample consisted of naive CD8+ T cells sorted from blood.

The CDR3 coding sequence is TGTGCCATCAGGGCACTCGGCGGGGAGCTGTTTTTT. Its protein is CAIRALGGELFF. The V and J genes are TRBV10-3 and TRBJ2-2; D unresolved. The CDR3 length is 12 residues. Between the trimmed V and J ends, which lost 6 bases and 7 bases, there was a span of 9 bases. Looked up from germline, CDR1 is ENHRY and CDR2 is SYGVKD.